A selection of T cell receptor beta chains follows, all from one sample in a study of cytomegalovirus exposure and HLA in healthy donors. Assay: immunoSEQ multiplex PCR; the TCRdb copy retains only in-frame clones and omits some. The data contain about 80,000 clones, 65% to 80% of them singletons. The sequenced sample was PBMCs. The receptors were gathered from a man in his thirties or forties in good health and CMV-seronegative. Both conserved end residues are part of each CDR3. The order of the fields is V gene, D gene, clone size, J gene, CDR3 protein, CDR3 DNA. The D gene is left open where the match is weak. For some rows the clone size is stated as once, few or many, or as a class when expanded; others skip it.

TRBV27	TRBD2	-	TRBJ2-1	CASSFRLAGLSRNNEQFF	TGTGCCAGCAGTTTTAGGCTAGCGGGACTTAGTCGGAACAATGAGCAGTTCTTC
TRBV29-1	TRBD2	-	TRBJ2-5	CSVEGTSVETQYF	TGCAGCGTTGAAGGGACTAGCGTAGAGACCCAGTACTTC
TRBV6-4	TRBD1	once	TRBJ1-1	CASRAAGDSRGTEAFF	TGTGCCAGCAGGGCCGCCGGGGACAGCCGGGGCACTGAAGCTTTCTTT
TRBV19	-	-	TRBJ2-5	CASSMDIQETQYF	TGTGCCAGTAGTATGGACATCCAAGAGACCCAGTACTTC
TRBV27	TRBD1	-	TRBJ2-5	CASHRGVGFQETQYF	TGTGCCAGCCACAGGGGTGTGGGGTTCCAAGAGACCCAGTACTTC
TRBV10-2	-	-	TRBJ1-2	CASSDAVGLAVGYPF	TGCGCCAGCAGCGATGCCGTCGGATTAGCGGTTGGCTACCCCTTC
TRBV7-2	-	-	TRBJ1-3	CASSFRDRDLAGNTIYF	TGTGCCAGCAGCTTCCGCGACCGGGACTTAGCTGGAAACACCATATATTTT
TRBV2	-	-	TRBJ1-5	CASSVTGNNQPQHF	TGTGCCAGCAGCGTAACGGGTAACAATCAGCCCCAGCATTTT
TRBV27	-	-	TRBJ2-7	CASSLYRGAYEQYF	TGTGCCAGCAGTTTATATCGAGGTGCCTACGAGCAGTACTTC
TRBV6-1	TRBD1	few	TRBJ1-5	CASSSTGDSNQPQHF	TGTGCCAGCAGTTCGACAGGGGATAGCAATCAGCCCCAGCATTTT
TRBV4-3	TRBD1	few	TRBJ1-1	CASSLSVTGTGEAFF	TGCGCCAGCAGCCTTTCGGTGACAGGGACGGGTGAAGCTTTCTTT
TRBV5-1	TRBD2	-	TRBJ2-2	CASSPGLAGGYTGELFF	TGCGCCAGCAGCCCCGGACTAGCGGGGGGGTACACCGGGGAGCTGTTTTTT
TRBV30	-	-	TRBJ2-1	CAWSVGGGYNEQFF	TGTGCCTGGAGTGTAGGCGGAGGCTACAATGAGCAGTTCTTC
TRBV28	TRBD1	-	TRBJ1-1	CASSPGGNTEAFF	TGTGCCAGCAGCCCAGGGGGGAACACTGAAGCTTTCTTT
TRBV28	TRBD2	-	TRBJ2-1	CASSLNAGGPNDNEQFF	TGTGCCAGCAGTTTAAATGCGGGAGGGCCAAACGACAATGAGCAGTTCTTC
TRBV18	-	-	TRBJ1-1	CASSQSGYTEAFF	TGTGCCAGCTCACAGTCAGGTTACACTGAAGCTTTCTTT
TRBV16	-	-	TRBJ1-1	CASCVGETEAFF	TGTGCCAGCTGTGTGGGAGAAACTGAAGCTTTCTTT
TRBV7-9	-	few	TRBJ1-2	CASSLEGGGYGYTF	TGTGCCAGCAGCTTAGAGGGGGGAGGGTATGGCTACACCTTC
TRBV4-1	-	few	TRBJ2-5	CASSQAGSRETQYF	TGCGCCAGCAGCCAGGCGGGGTCAAGGGAGACCCAGTACTTC
TRBV27	TRBD1	-	TRBJ1-5	CASSLYTGTGQPQHF	TGTGCCAGCAGTTTATATACAGGGACAGGGCAGCCCCAGCATTTT
TRBV4-1	-	-	TRBJ1-4	CASSQGGDEKLFF	TGCGCCAGCAGCCAAGGCGGCGATGAAAAACTGTTTTTT
TRBV6-6	-	few	TRBJ2-7	CASSRSDFRSSYEQYF	TGTGCCAGCAGCCGGTCAGACTTCCGTAGCTCCTACGAGCAGTACTTC
TRBV5-1	-	-	TRBJ2-7	CASNLGTGSSYEQYF	TGCGCCAGCAACCTTGGTACGGGAAGCTCCTACGAGCAGTACTTC
TRBV28	TRBD1	few	TRBJ1-2	CASHTRQGVHGYTF	TGTGCCAGCCACACTCGACAGGGGGTACATGGCTACACCTTC
TRBV27	TRBD1	few	TRBJ1-1	CASSPGGKNTEAFF	TGTGCCAGCAGCCCAGGGGGAAAGAACACTGAAGCTTTCTTT
TRBV4-1	TRBD2	-	TRBJ2-1	CASSQRTRTSPDEQFF	TGCGCCAGCAGCCAACGGACCCGGACTAGTCCCGATGAGCAGTTCTTC
TRBV6-1	-	-	TRBJ2-7	CASSGRQDEQYF	TGTGCCAGCAGTGGACGACAAGACGAGCAGTACTTC
TRBV5-4	TRBD1	-	TRBJ1-2	CASSFTGERGYTF	TGTGCCAGCAGCTTCACAGGGGAGAGGGGCTACACCTTC
TRBV6-5	TRBD1	few	TRBJ2-7	CASSSTGTGKYEQYF	TGTGCCAGCAGTTCCACCGGGACAGGAAAATACGAGCAGTACTTC
TRBV27	TRBD1	few	TRBJ2-1	CASSPGTGGSYNEQFF	TGTGCCAGCAGTCCCGGGACAGGGGGATCCTACAATGAGCAGTTCTTC
TRBV30	-	-	TRBJ2-5	CAWNVQGQTQYF	TGTGCCTGGAACGTGCAGGGCCAGACCCAGTACTTC
TRBV7-8	-	-	TRBJ1-1	CASSLVGGNTEAFF	TGTGCCAGCAGCCTAGTCGGAGGGAACACTGAAGCTTTCTTT
TRBV4-3	TRBD1	-	TRBJ1-2	CASSHQGTEQSYTF	TGCGCCAGCAGCCACCAAGGGACAGAACAATCCTACACCTTC
TRBV21-1	-	-	TRBJ2-7	CASSQPGSCLYEQYF	TGTGCCAGCAGCCAACCGGGATCGTGCCTCTACGAGCAGTACTTC
TRBV7-2	-	-	TRBJ1-6	CASSPFVNSPLHF	TGTGCCAGCAGCCCATTTGTTAATTCACCCCTCCACTTT
TRBV4-2	TRBD2	-	TRBJ2-3	CASSQDGASGTDTQYF	TGTGCCAGCAGCCAAGATGGGGCTAGCGGTACAGATACGCAGTATTTT
TRBV6-5	-	-	TRBJ1-1	CASSLHRPGNTEAFF	TGTGCCAGCAGCCTCCACAGACCCGGGAACACTGAAGCTTTCTTT
TRBV5-1	TRBD1	-	TRBJ1-1	CASSSTGGSEAFF	TGCGCCAGCAGTTCGACAGGGGGCTCTGAAGCTTTCTTT
TRBV7-2	-	-	TRBJ1-4	CASRAPKEELFF	TGTGCCAGCAGGGCCCCCAAGGAGGAACTGTTTTTT
TRBV7-3	-	-	TRBJ1-6	CASSLLGGGSPLHF	TGTGCCAGCAGCTTACTAGGGGGTGGTTCACCCCTCCACTTT